The 21 T cell receptor beta chains listed next were all sequenced from one sample in a study of cytomegalovirus exposure and HLA in healthy donors. PCR amplification relied on 60 Vbeta primers (plus 13 Jbeta primers). Profiling relied on immunoSEQ multiplex PCR, and the TCRdb table lists in-frame clones only, not all of them. The repertoire has fewer than 200,000 clones, around 72% of them found once; the top ten carry roughly 7.1%. Sequences were obtained from PBMCs. These receptors were obtained from a man aged 35-49 years in good health and CMV-seropositive.

V gene TRBV7-9 combines with J gene TRBJ1-1; the D is unclear. CDR1 is SEHNR, CDR2 FQNEAQ, per germline (reference sequence). There are 13 residues in the CDR3. Trimming stripped 8 bases from V and 2 bases from J, with 12 bases between. The CDR3 DNA follows: TGTGCCAGCGGTACGCAGTCCAACACTGAAGCTTTCTTT. Translated, it gives CASGTQSNTEAFF.

The V call is TRBV4-1, the J call TRBJ1-5; a weak D match, TRBD1 (6 bases). V was pared by 4 bases and J by 3 bases, with 13 bases between. The CDR3 loop spans 15 amino acids. Germline V gene data show CDR1 as MGHRA and CDR2 as YSYEKL. The CDR3 reads CASSPDAGDNQPQHF. CDR3 DNA: TGCGCCAGCAGCCCAGACGCAGGGGACAATCAGCCCCAGCATTTT.

This clone was detected only a few times. The chain links TRBV6-6 to TRBJ1-4; possibly TRBD1 for D (5 bases). Per germline, CDR1 MNHNY and CDR2 SVGAGI (reference sequence). V lost 7 bases and J 3 bases, leaving 6 bases between the germline ends. CDR3 length: 12 amino acids. CDR3 coding DNA: TGTGCCAGCATGACAGCTAATGAAAAACTGTTTTTT. Translating gives CASMTANEKLFF.

V gene TRBV10-3 combines with J gene TRBJ2-1, with D possibly being TRBD2 (6 bases). This CDR3 spans 15 amino acids. Germline V gene data show CDR1 as ENHRY and CDR2 as SYGVKD. The V gene lost 10 bases and the J gene lost 0 bases, with 16 bases spanning the gap. The CDR3 DNA follows: TGTGCCACCGGGGGACGGGCGAGCTCCTACAATGAGCAGTTCTTC. Encoded protein: CATGGRASSYNEQFF.

The table lists this clone with a few counts. The rearrangement joins TRBV19 to TRBJ1-5; maybe TRBD1 (5 bases). The germline gives CDR1 LNHDA, CDR2 SQIVND (reference sequence). This CDR3 is built from 14 residues. Trimming left V 5 bases short and J 1 base short, with 9 bases between. CDR3: CASSPQGSNQPQHF. For the CDR3, the DNA is TGTGCCAGTAGTCCCCAGGGAAGCAATCAGCCCCAGCATTTT.

This clone was detected only once. The rearrangement joins TRBV27 to TRBJ2-7; 8 nucleotides match TRBD1. This CDR3 comprises 15 residues. The V segment lost 5 bases and the J segment 3 bases; nucleotides outside the gene matches: 9. Germline-derived CDR1 and CDR2 are MNHEY and SMNVEV (reference sequence). CDR3 protein: CASSELGTGIYEQYF. DNA for the CDR3: TGTGCCAGCAGTGAGCTAGGGACAGGAATCTACGAGCAGTACTTC.

The chain is built from TRBV6-5 and TRBJ1-1, with a weak D call TRBD1 (5 bases). V was pared by 2 bases and J by 5 bases, with 12 bases between. Germline V CDR1 and CDR2: MNHEY, SVGAGI. The CDR3 consists of 14 residues. CDR3 coding DNA: TGTGCCAGCAGTTACGGGGGGATGGGGACTGAAGCTTTCTTT. It is translated as CASSYGGMGTEAFF.

A single count supports this clone. The rearrangement joins TRBV6-1 to TRBJ1-1; possibly TRBD1 for D (6 bases). The germline V and J ends were trimmed by 6 bases and 2 bases, with 16 bases remaining between them. CDR1 and CDR2 from the germline V gene are MNHNS and SASEGT. The CDR3 runs to 15 residues. The CDR3 sequence is CASSELRGKNTEAFF. CDR3 nucleotide sequence: TGTGCCAGCAGCGAGCTAAGGGGGAAAAACACTGAAGCTTTCTTT.

V gene TRBV6-5 combines with J gene TRBJ1-2; 7 bases agree with TRBD1. The germline V gene encodes CDR1 MNHEY and CDR2 SVGAGI. This CDR3 comprises 15 residues. V gave up 5 bases and J gave up 1 base; unmatched junction bases: 7. As DNA, the CDR3 is TGTGCCAGCAGTCTGACAGGGTCGGGTAACTATGGCTACACCTTC. It is translated as CASSLTGSGNYGYTF.

The table lists this clone with a few counts. The rearrangement joins TRBV6-6 to TRBJ2-5, with TRBD1 identical over 7 bases. Germline CDR1 reads MNHNY; CDR2 reads SVGAGI (reference sequence). V was clipped by 9 bases and J by 0 bases; unmatched bases: 4. The CDR3 consists of 13 residues. CDR3 residues: CASWTGNQETQYF. The CDR3 DNA follows: TGTGCCAGTTGGACAGGAAACCAAGAGACCCAGTACTTC.

On this clone itself: The junction does not match germline at one end; this may be a read error. The chain couples TRBV7-9 to TRBJ2-2, with 7 bases fitting TRBD2. The CDR3 contains 17 residues. CDR1 and CDR2 (germline): SEHNR, FQNEAQ (reference sequence). The CDR3 protein is CSSSSLALAANTGELFF. CDR3 sequence (DNA): TGTTCCAGCAGCTCCCTGGCGCTAGCGGCGAACACCGGGGAGCTGTTTTTT. The variable domain in full, completed from reference TRBV7-9 and TRBJ2-2, reads DTGVSQNPRHKITKRGQNVTFRCDPISEHNRLYWYRQTLGQGPEFLTYFQNEAQLEKSRLLSDRFSAERPKGSFSTLEIQRTEQGDSAMYLCSSSSLALAANTGELFFGEGSRLTVL.

The chain couples TRBV6-1 to TRBJ1-2; D remains unclear. Germline lookup yields CDR1 MNHNS and CDR2 SASEGT. V lost 2 bases to trimming and J lost 0 bases, with 10 bases between them. The CDR3 consists of 15 residues. This CDR3 reads CASSESTVANYGYTF. The CDR3 nucleotides are TGTGCCAGCAGTGAATCTACGGTCGCTAACTATGGCTACACCTTC.

The table lists this clone with a count of one. The same CDR3 also results from other DNA sequences found in this sample. The chain has TRBV18 and TRBJ2-1; D perhaps matches TRBD1 (5 bases). Germline loops: CDR1 KGHSH, CDR2 LQKENI. CDR3 size: 13 residues. V lost 2 bases, J lost 5 bases, and 7 bases lay in between. The CDR3 reads CASSPSRDNEQFF. In DNA, the CDR3 is TGTGCCAGCTCACCATCCAGGGACAATGAGCAGTTCTTC.

V and J are TRBV2 and TRBJ2-1; 15 nucleotides line up with TRBD2. Germline V gives CDR1 SNHLY, CDR2 FYNNEI. V gave up 3 bases and J gave up 9 bases; unmatched junction bases: 3. The CDR3 consists of 15 residues. The CDR3 DNA reads TGTGCCAGCAGTGACCGGACTAGCGGGGGGGGTGAGCAGTTCTTC. Translating gives CASSDRTSGGGEQFF. Complete variable domain (other parts from reference TRBV2 and TRBJ2-1): EPEVTQTPSHQVTQMGQEVILRCVPISNHLYFYWYRQILGQKVEFLVSFYNNEISEKSEIFDDQFSVERPDGSNFTLKIRSTKLEDSAMYFCASSDRTSGGGEQFFGPGTRLTVL.

V gene TRBV2 combines with J gene TRBJ1-1, with D uncertain. This CDR3 comprises 12 residues. Germline V gene lookup returns CDR1 SNHLY and CDR2 FYNNEI. The germline V and J ends were trimmed by 4 bases and 9 bases, with 12 bases remaining between them. The CDR3 DNA follows: TGTGCCAGCAGTGGGACTGAACTGAAAGCTTTCTTT. This translates into CASSGTELKAFF.

This clone was seen just once. The CDR3 DNA reads TGTGCCAGCAGCAGAGGACTAGCGGGGGGGACAGATACGCAGTATTTT. Protein: CASSRGLAGGTDTQYF. V is TRBV7-9 and J is TRBJ2-3; 15 bases line up with TRBD2. CDR1 SEHNR and CDR2 FQNEAQ come from the germline V gene (reference sequence). The CDR3 sequence is 16 residues long. After removal of 5 bases from V and 3 bases from J, the junction contained 3 bases not matched to a gene.

This clone turned up a few times. The chain employs TRBV5-8 and TRBJ2-2, with a possible D match to TRBD1 (6 bases). The germline V and J ends were trimmed by 4 bases and 4 bases, with 11 bases remaining between them. The CDR3 is made up of 14 amino acids. CDR1 and CDR2 from the germline V gene are SGHTS and YDEGEE. The CDR3 protein is CASSPQGFTGELFF. CDR3 DNA: TGTGCCAGCAGCCCTCAGGGGTTCACCGGGGAGCTGTTTTTT.

This clone appeared a single time. This chain uses TRBV5-8 with TRBJ1-5; 12 bases are shared with TRBD1. The CDR3 spans 14 residues. Germline-derived CDR1 and CDR2 are SGHTS and YDEGEE. Unmatched junction bases numbered 3, after V lost 4 bases and J lost 7 bases. The CDR3 reads CASSGGTGGQPQHF. DNA of the CDR3: TGTGCCAGCAGCGGAGGGACAGGGGGCCAGCCCCAGCATTTT.

Details on this clone: At one end the junction does not follow the germline gene, possibly because of a read error. The V and J genes are TRBV7-9 and TRBJ2-2; TRBD1 might be the D (6 bases). The CDR3 length is 14 residues. Germline values: CDR1 SEHNR, CDR2 FQNEAQ (reference sequence). The chain's CDR3 is CSSSHPGANGELFF. The CDR3, as DNA: TGTTCCAGCAGCCATCCAGGGGCGAACGGGGAGCTGTTTTTT. Drawing the rest from reference TRBV7-9 and TRBJ2-2, the complete variable domain is DTGVSQNPRHKITKRGQNVTFRCDPISEHNRLYWYRQTLGQGPEFLTYFQNEAQLEKSRLLSDRFSAERPKGSFSTLEIQRTEQGDSAMYLCSSSHPGANGELFFGEGSRLTVL.

The chain links TRBV7-3 to TRBJ2-3; D perhaps matches TRBD2 (5 bases). The CDR3 is made up of 15 amino acids. The germline gives CDR1 SGHTA, CDR2 FQGTGA. Trimming stripped 2 bases from V and 0 bases from J, with 9 bases between. CDR3 coding DNA: TGTGCCAGCAGCTTATGGGGAGACAGCACAGATACGCAGTATTTT. Protein sequence: CASSLWGDSTDTQYF.

The genes are TRBV12-5 and TRBJ1-4, with 7 bases identical to TRBD1. CDR3 size: 15 residues. V lost 4 bases and J lost 10; bases outside the gene matches: 12. The germline CDR1 and CDR2 sequences are LGHNT and FRNRAP. The CDR3 DNA is TGTGCTAGTGGTTCGCCCTCCCGACAGGGCGGAAAACTGTTTTTT. Its protein is CASGSPSRQGGKLFF.